Listed below are T cell receptor beta chains from one sample, sequenced in a study of blood T cell repertoires in COVID-19. Libraries were prepared by immunoSEQ multiplex PCR; TCRdb keeps only in-frame clonotypes and omits some of them. The table lists some 410,000 clones, 88% of them singletons. The sequenced sample was PBMCs or T cells enriched from blood (not recorded which). The source of these receptors is a woman aged 25 to 39 with acute COVID-19. The CDR3 runs from the conserved cysteine through the conserved F or W. D genes are given only for firm matches. Size is omitted from some rows. Given values are once, few, many or a class for expanded clones.

TGTGCCAGCAGTTACGGGGACAGGGTAGGGTCACCCCTCCACTTT	CASSYGDRVGSPLHF	TRBV6-5	TRBD1	TRBJ1-6	NA
TGTGCCAGCAGCCCCTACAGTCAGAACACCGGGGAGCTGTTTTTT	CASSPYSQNTGELFF	TRBV7-3	NA	TRBJ2-2	few
TGTGCCAGCACTGACCCGGGAGGGCCGATCTCCGGAAACACCATATATTTT	CASTDPGGPISGNTIYF	TRBV6-1	NA	TRBJ1-3	NA
TGCGCCAGCAGCAAGGGACAGGGTGGAGTAACTGAAGCTTTCTTT	CASSKGQGGVTEAFF	TRBV5-1	TRBD1	TRBJ1-1	NA
TGCGCCAGCAGTAGGACAGCCTCCAATTCACCCCTCCACTTT	CASSRTASNSPLHF	TRBV10-1	NA	TRBJ1-6	NA
TGCGCCAGCAGCGGAACAGGGACGAAGGGCACTGAAGCTTTCTTT	CASSGTGTKGTEAFF	TRBV5-1	NA	TRBJ1-1	NA
TGTGCCAGCAGCTTGGGGGGATCTGGAAACACCATATATTTT	CASSLGGSGNTIYF	TRBV7-3	NA	TRBJ1-3	NA
TGTGCCAGCAGCCTCCTACCCGACACTGAAGCTTTCTTT	CASSLLPDTEAFF	TRBV5-6	NA	TRBJ1-1	NA
TGTGCCAGCGCGGGGGCGCCTGAAAAACTGTTTTTT	CASAGAPEKLFF	TRBV25-1	NA	TRBJ1-4	NA
TGTGCCAGCAGTCCCCGGACAGGGATTTCCTACGAGCAGTACTTC	CASSPRTGISYEQYF	TRBV27	TRBD1	TRBJ2-7	NA
TGTGCCACCAGCAGAGACCCCGCCGGGACAACGGGAGAAAAACTGTTTTTT	CATSRDPAGTTGEKLFF	TRBV15	NA	TRBJ1-4	NA
TGTGCCAGCATGAAAGGACAGGGGGCTGGGTACGGCTACACCTTC	CASMKGQGAGYGYTF	TRBV27	TRBD1	TRBJ1-2	NA
TGCGCCAGCAGCTTGGCCCGGGGACAGGGGATCCATGGCTACACCTTC	CASSLARGQGIHGYTF	TRBV5-1	TRBD1	TRBJ1-2	once
TGTGCCAGCAGCAGGACAGGGGGCGGCGGCTACACCTTC	CASSRTGGGGYTF	TRBV7-9	TRBD1	TRBJ1-2	NA
TGTGCCAGTAGTTCCAGGGTAAATCAGCCCCAGCATTTT	CASSSRVNQPQHF	TRBV19	NA	TRBJ1-5	NA
TGTGCCAGCAGTTTGTTGACAGGGATGGCGAACACTGAAGCTTTCTTT	CASSLLTGMANTEAFF	TRBV6-5	TRBD1	TRBJ1-1	NA
TGTGCCAGCTCACCACCGGGACAGGGGATGTACGAGCAGTACTTC	CASSPPGQGMYEQYF	TRBV18	TRBD1	TRBJ2-7	NA
TGTGCCAGCAGCTTCGGGACAGGGGGCGTAGGTATCGGAAAACTGTTTTTT	CASSFGTGGVGIGKLFF	TRBV5-6	TRBD1	TRBJ1-4	once
TGCAGCGTTGACCGGGGGAGCGGCTACACCTTC	CSVDRGSGYTF	TRBV29-1	NA	TRBJ1-2	NA
TGTGCCAGTAGTATTTATAGTGGCACTGAAGCTTTCTTT	CASSIYSGTEAFF	TRBV19	NA	TRBJ1-1	few
TGTGCCAGCAGCCCGGGACTAGCGGGGGGTCCAGATACGCAGTATTTT	CASSPGLAGGPDTQYF	TRBV11-3	TRBD2	TRBJ2-3	once
TGTGCCATCAGCGTTGTCGGCGGGGGGTATACGCAGTATTTT	CAISVVGGGYTQYF	TRBV10-3	TRBD2	TRBJ2-3	NA
TGTGCCAGCAGCTTGGCACCGGGGTCGACTGAAGCTTTCTTT	CASSLAPGSTEAFF	TRBV5-8	NA	TRBJ1-1	NA